The present entry profiles one T cell receptor (beta chain) with its context. The repertoire was sequenced with immunoSEQ multiplex PCR; TCRdb's copy has only in-frame clones and lacks some. The data contain about 440,000 clones, 90% of them singletons. The entry originates in a study of Ad26.COV2.S vaccination and SARS-CoV-2 variants. V was shortened by 4 bases and J by 8 bases, with 18 bases between the two germline ends. CDR3 length: 14 amino acids. The germline gives CDR1 SGHRS, CDR2 YFSETQ. Treatment defined: around 19 received Ad26.COV2.S at low or high dose, single or two shots; roughly 5 received placebo; per-sample allocation not given. Sampling took place 63 days after the first vaccine or placebo injection.

The TCR comes from a person between 18 and 65 years old who received the Ad26.COV2.S COVID-19 vaccine or a placebo. The chain employs TRBV5-1 and TRBJ1-2; D may be TRBD1 (5 bases). The sample was peripheral blood, taken in a trial of Ad26.COV2.S vaccine versus placebo. The CDR3 spells CASSPPGEVLGYTF. For the CDR3, the DNA is TGCGCCAGCAGCCCACCGGGGGAGGTATTAGGCTACACCTTC.